This T cell receptor beta chain originates from a study of shared clonotypes between healthy human individuals. Study-wide results and caveats: Researchers found naive subsets generally carried larger estimated richness than memory subsets. Represented diversity (both genetic and exposure-history) was limited by the small number of donors. Shared clonotypes: approximately 5% naive CD4, approximately 3.4% naive CD8, under 2.5% memory CD4, under 0.45% memory CD8.

Germline V CDR1 and CDR2: LGHNA, YNFKEQ. Trimming cost V 0 bases and J 4 bases; bases outside gene matches: 5. This CDR3 contains 16 residues. About this clone itself: No antigen is known for it.

Replicate PCRs for sorted subsets used approximately 220 ng DNA; this equaled around 28,000 T cell genomes. Generated by immunoSEQ multiplex PCR, the TCRdb table keeps only in-frame clones and is missing some. There are roughly 1,100,000 clones in the sample; 60% to 80% occur only once, and nearly 1.5% lies in the top ten. Specimen: memory CD4+ T cells sorted from blood. The subset denotes: CD45RA-negative fraction. The TCR sequence derives from a young man in good health. V and J are TRBV4-2 and TRBJ2-1; 8 nucleotides line up with TRBD2. CDR3 loop: CASSQDLLAVYNEQFF. Here the CDR3 DNA reads TGTGCCAGCAGCCAAGATTTACTAGCGGTTTACAATGAGCAGTTCTTC.